A single T cell receptor (beta chain) is shown here with its context. This specimen comes from a study of blood T cell repertoires in COVID-19. Across the study: Donors in the United States, Italy and Spain gave samples during acute or convalescent COVID-19. In each case, the material was cDNA or gDNA derived from T cells, B-cell-depleted T cells, or PBMCs.

Looked up from germline, CDR1 is SQVTM and CDR2 is ANQGSEA. With 4 bases clipped from V and 7 bases from J, the junction kept 0 bases outside the gene matches. The CDR3 contains 12 residues. The assay was immunoSEQ multiplex PCR, and TCRdb's table has in-frame clones only and misses some. Among roughly 390,000 clones listed, about 89% were seen once. The gene calls are TRBV29-1 and TRBJ2-2, with 10 bases identical to TRBD2. The sequenced sample was peripheral blood. The sequence derives from a woman in her thirties with COVID-19, enrolled during active disease. In nucleotides, the CDR3 is TGCAGCGTTGGACTAGCGGGCGGGGAGCTGTTTTTT. This gives the protein CSVGLAGGELFF.